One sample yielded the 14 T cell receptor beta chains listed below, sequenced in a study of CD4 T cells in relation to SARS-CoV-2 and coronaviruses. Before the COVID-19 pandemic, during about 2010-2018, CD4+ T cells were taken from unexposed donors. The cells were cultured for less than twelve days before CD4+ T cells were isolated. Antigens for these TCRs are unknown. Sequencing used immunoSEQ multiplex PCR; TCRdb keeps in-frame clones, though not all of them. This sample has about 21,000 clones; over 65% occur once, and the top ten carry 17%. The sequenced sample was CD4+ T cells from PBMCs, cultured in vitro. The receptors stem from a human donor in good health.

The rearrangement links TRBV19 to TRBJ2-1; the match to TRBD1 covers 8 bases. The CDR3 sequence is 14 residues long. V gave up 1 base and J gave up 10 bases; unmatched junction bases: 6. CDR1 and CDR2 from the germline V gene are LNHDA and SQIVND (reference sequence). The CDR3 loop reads CASSIAVAGGEQFF. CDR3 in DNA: TGTGCCAGTAGTATAGCTGTAGCAGGGGGCGAGCAGTTCTTC.

The CDR3 here is CASSIVGGRSYNEQFF. For the CDR3, the DNA is TGTGCCAGTAGTATAGTGGGCGGGAGGTCCTACAATGAGCAGTTCTTC. The V gene is TRBV19, the J gene TRBJ2-1, with 8 bases that match TRBD2. The J segment lost 1 base and the V segment lost 1 base, leaving 3 bases of the junction unmatched. This CDR3 contains 16 residues. Germline CDR1 and CDR2: LNHDA and SQIVND (reference sequence).

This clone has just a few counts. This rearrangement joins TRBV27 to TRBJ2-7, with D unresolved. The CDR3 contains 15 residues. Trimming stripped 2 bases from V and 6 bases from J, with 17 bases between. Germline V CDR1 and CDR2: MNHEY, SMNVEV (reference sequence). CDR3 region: CASSLNSRATGEQYF. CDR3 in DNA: TGTGCCAGCAGTTTAAATAGTCGGGCTACTGGCGAGCAGTACTTC.

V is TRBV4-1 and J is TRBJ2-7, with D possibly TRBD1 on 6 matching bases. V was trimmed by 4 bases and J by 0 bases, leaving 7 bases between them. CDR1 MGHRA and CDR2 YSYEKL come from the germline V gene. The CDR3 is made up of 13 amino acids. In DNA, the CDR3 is TGCGCCAGCAGCCGGGACATCTCCTACGAGCAGTACTTC. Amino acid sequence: CASSRDISYEQYF.

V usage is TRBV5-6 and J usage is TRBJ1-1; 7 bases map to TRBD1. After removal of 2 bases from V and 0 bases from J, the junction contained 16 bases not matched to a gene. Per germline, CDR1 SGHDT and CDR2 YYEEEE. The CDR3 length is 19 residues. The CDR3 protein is CASSFLPGQSGGMNTEAFF. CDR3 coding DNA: TGTGCCAGCAGCTTTTTGCCGGGACAGTCGGGGGGAATGAACACTGAAGCTTTCTTT.

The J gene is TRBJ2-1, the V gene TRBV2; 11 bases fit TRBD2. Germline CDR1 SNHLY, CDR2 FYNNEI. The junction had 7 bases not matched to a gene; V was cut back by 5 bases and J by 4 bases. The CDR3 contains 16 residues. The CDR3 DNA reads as TGTGCCAGCAGTCGATTAGCTAGCGGGGGGTACAATGAGCAGTTCTTC. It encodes CASSRLASGGYNEQFF. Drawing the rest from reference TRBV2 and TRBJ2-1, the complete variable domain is EPEVTQTPSHQVTQMGQEVILRCVPISNHLYFYWYRQILGQKVEFLVSFYNNEISEKSEIFDDQFSVERPDGSNFTLKIRSTKLEDSAMYFCASSRLASGGYNEQFFGPGTRLTVL.

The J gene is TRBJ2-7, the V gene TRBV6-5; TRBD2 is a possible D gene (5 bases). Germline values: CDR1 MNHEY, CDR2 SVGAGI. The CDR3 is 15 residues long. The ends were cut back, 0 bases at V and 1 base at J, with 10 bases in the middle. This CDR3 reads CASSYSYGNSYEQYF. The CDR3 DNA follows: TGTGCCAGCAGTTACTCTTACGGGAATTCCTACGAGCAGTACTTC.

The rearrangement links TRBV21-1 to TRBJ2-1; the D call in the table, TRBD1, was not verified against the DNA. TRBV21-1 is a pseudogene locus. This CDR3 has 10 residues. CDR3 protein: CASTGNEQFF. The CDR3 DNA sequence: TGTGCCAGCACAGGGAATGAGCAGTTCTTC.

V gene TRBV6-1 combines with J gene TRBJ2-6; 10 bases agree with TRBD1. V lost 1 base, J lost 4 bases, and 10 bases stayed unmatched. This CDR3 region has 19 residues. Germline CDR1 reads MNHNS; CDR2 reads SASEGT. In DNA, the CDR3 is TGTGCCAGCAGTGAAGATGGACAGGGGGGGGTAGGAGGGGCCAACGTCCTGACTTTC. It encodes CASSEDGQGGVGGANVLTF.

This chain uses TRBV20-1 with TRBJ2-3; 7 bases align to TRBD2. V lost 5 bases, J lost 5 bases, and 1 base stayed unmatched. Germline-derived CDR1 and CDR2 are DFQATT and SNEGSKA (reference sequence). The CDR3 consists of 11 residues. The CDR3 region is CSAVAGDTQYF. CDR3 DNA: TGCAGTGCTGTAGCGGGAGATACGCAGTATTTT.

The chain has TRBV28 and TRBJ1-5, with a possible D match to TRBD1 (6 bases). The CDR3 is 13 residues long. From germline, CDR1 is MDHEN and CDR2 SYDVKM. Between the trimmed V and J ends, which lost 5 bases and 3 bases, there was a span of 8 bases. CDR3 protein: CASSRGYNQPQHF. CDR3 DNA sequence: TGTGCCAGCAGTAGGGGGTACAATCAGCCCCAGCATTTT.

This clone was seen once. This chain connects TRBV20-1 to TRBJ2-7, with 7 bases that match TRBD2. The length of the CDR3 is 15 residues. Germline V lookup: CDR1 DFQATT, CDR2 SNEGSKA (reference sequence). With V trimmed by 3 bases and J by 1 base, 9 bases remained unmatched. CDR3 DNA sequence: TGCAGTGCTAGTGGGGCGAGCGGGGAATCCTACGAGCAGTACTTC. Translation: CSASGASGESYEQYF.

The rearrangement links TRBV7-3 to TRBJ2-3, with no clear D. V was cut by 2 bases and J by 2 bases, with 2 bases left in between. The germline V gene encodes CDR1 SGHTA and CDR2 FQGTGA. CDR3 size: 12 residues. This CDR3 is CASSLDTDTQYF. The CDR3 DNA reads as TGTGCCAGCAGCTTAGACACAGATACGCAGTATTTT.

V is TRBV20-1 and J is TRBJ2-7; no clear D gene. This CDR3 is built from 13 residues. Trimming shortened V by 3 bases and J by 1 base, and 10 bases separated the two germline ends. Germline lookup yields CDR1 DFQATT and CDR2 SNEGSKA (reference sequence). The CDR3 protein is CSASGRKSYEQYF. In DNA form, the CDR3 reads TGCAGTGCTAGTGGCAGGAAATCCTACGAGCAGTACTTC.